This entry lists 13 T cell receptor beta chains sequenced from one sample in a study of CD8+ T cells in alopecia areata. cDNA reverse transcribed from extracted RNA served as the sequencing template. Method: immunoSEQ multiplex PCR; TCRdb's copy keeps in-frame clones and lacks some. In the table there are 150,000 to 200,000 clones, 59% of which are singletons. Sequenced material: CD4+ T cells sorted from blood, taken at week 0. The receptors were sampled from a human donor with alopecia areata.

The chain is built from TRBV29-1 and TRBJ2-3; 7 positions match TRBD1. Germline V gene data show CDR1 as SQVTM and CDR2 as ANQGSEA. V shed 7 bases, J shed 0 bases, and the junction held 13 bases outside the gene matches. This CDR3 comprises 16 residues. In DNA, the CDR3 is TGCAGCGCCGACGGGGTTCGGGACAGCAGCACAGATACGCAGTATTTT. Translated: CSADGVRDSSTDTQYF.

The chain recombines TRBV19 with TRBJ1-2, with a possible D match to TRBD1 (6 bases). Trimming left V 3 bases short and J 2 bases short, with 7 bases between. This CDR3 has 13 amino acids. Germline V gene sequence: CDR1 LNHDA, CDR2 SQIVND (reference sequence). CDR3 in DNA: TGTGCCAGTAGTATCCAGGGGAACTATGGCTACACCTTC. Translation: CASSIQGNYGYTF.

In regard to this clone: In the same sample, other DNA sequences code for this CDR3. This chain connects TRBV5-1 to TRBJ2-5, with TRBD1 matching over 8 bases. With 0 bases clipped from V and 5 bases from J, the junction kept 3 bases outside the gene matches. The CDR3 runs 14 residues. CDR1 SGHRS and CDR2 YFSETQ come from the germline V gene. The CDR3 loop is CASSLGQGRETQYF. The CDR3, as DNA: TGCGCCAGCAGCTTGGGACAGGGGAGGGAGACCCAGTACTTC.

This chain uses TRBV5-1 with TRBJ2-5, with D tentatively TRBD1 (7 bases). The J call may not be correct, given that the DNA end is closer to TRBJ2-7. Germline CDR1 reads SGHRS; CDR2 reads YFSETQ. The CDR3 totals 15 residues. Written as DNA, the CDR3 is TGCGCCAGCAGCTCCGGGAGAGGGGGCAATGACGAGCAGTACTTC. Protein product: CASSSGRGGNDEQYF.

J is TRBJ1-2 and V is TRBV6-5; D remains ambiguous. From germline, CDR1 is MNHEY and CDR2 SVGAGI. The CDR3 spans 12 residues. V was trimmed by 6 bases and J by 5 bases, leaving 10 bases between them. The CDR3 is CASSKDRYGYTF. Written as DNA, the CDR3 is TGTGCCAGCAGCAAAGATCGATATGGCTACACCTTC.

J is TRBJ1-4 and V is TRBV27; perhaps TRBD1 as D (6 bases). The germline CDR1 and CDR2 sequences are MNHEY and SMNVEV (reference sequence). Trimming took off 1 base at V and 6 bases at J, with 15 bases between the two ends. The CDR3 loop spans 16 amino acids. The CDR3 region is CASSLLSGAIDEKLFF. Written as DNA, the CDR3 is TGTGCCAGCAGTTTATTATCAGGGGCCATCGATGAAAAACTGTTTTTT. The full variable domain, completed using reference TRBV27 and TRBJ1-4, is EAQVTQNPRYLITVTGKKLTVTCSQNMNHEYMSWYRQDPGLGLRQIYYSMNVEVTDKGDVPEGYKVSRKEKRNFPLILESPSPNQTSLYFCASSLLSGAIDEKLFFGSGTQLSVL.

This clone was seen a handful of times. The chain links TRBV14 to TRBJ1-1; 8 bases are a match to TRBD1. Germline V gene sequence: CDR1 SGHDN, CDR2 FVKESK. The J segment lost 0 bases and the V segment lost 4 bases, leaving 4 bases of the junction unmatched. The CDR3 sequence is 15 residues long. The CDR3 region is CASSPQQGVNTEAFF. The CDR3 DNA follows: TGTGCCAGCAGCCCCCAACAGGGGGTGAACACTGAAGCTTTCTTT.

In regard to this clone: Different DNA sequences within this sample yield the same CDR3. This sequence joins TRBV19 and TRBJ2-2, with D maybe TRBD1 (5 bases). Trimming took off 3 bases at V and 0 bases at J, with 11 bases between the two ends. The CDR3 length is 16 residues. Germline assignment: CDR1 LNHDA and CDR2 SQIVND (reference sequence). The CDR3, as DNA: TGTGCCAGTAGTATCGGGCAGGGAACGAACACCGGGGAGCTGTTTTTT. Its protein product is CASSIGQGTNTGELFF.

The chain combines TRBV7-2 with TRBJ1-4; D unclear. Germline loops: CDR1 SGHTA, CDR2 FQGNSA. V lost 2 bases to trimming and J lost 7 bases, with 14 bases between them. This CDR3 is built from 15 residues. CDR3 coding DNA: TGTGCCAGCAGCTTATATGCGGGATCCGGTGAAAAACTGTTTTTT. Its protein is CASSLYAGSGEKLFF. Supplemented by reference TRBV7-2 and TRBJ1-4, the full variable domain reads GAGVSQSPSNKVTEKGKDVELRCDPISGHTALYWYRQSLGQGLEFLIYFQGNSAPDKSGLPSDRFSAERTGGSVSTLTIQRTQQEDSAVYLCASSLYAGSGEKLFFGSGTQLSVL.

The chain has TRBV27 and TRBJ2-7; D not resolved. Looked up from germline, CDR1 is MNHEY and CDR2 is SMNVEV (reference sequence). The CDR3 loop spans 12 amino acids. Trimming cost V 6 bases and J 6 bases, with 12 bases left between them. CDR3 loop: CASSPPGVEQYF. For the CDR3, the DNA is TGTGCCAGCAGCCCGCCTGGAGTCGAGCAGTACTTC.

The chain recombines TRBV4-1 with TRBJ1-2; 10 bases line up with TRBD1. The germline CDR1 and CDR2 sequences are MGHRA and YSYEKL. The CDR3 loop spans 18 amino acids. With 0 bases clipped from V and 4 bases from J, the junction kept 11 bases outside the gene matches. The CDR3, as DNA: TGCGCCAGCAGCCAAGAGAAGGACAGGGGGTTTTCTGGCTATGGCTACACCTTC. As protein: CASSQEKDRGFSGYGYTF.

CDR3 sequence (DNA): TGTGCCAGCAGCTTTGCGGGGCTGGGAAATGGCTACACCTTC. Translating it yields CASSFAGLGNGYTF. The chain has TRBV11-2 and TRBJ1-2; D perhaps matches TRBD1 (5 bases). Germline CDR1 reads SGHAT; CDR2 reads FQNNGV. V lost 3 bases and J lost 6, with 14 bases in between. This CDR3 region has 14 residues.

This clone was seen a handful of times. The V call is TRBV9, the J call TRBJ1-6, with no clear D. This CDR3 region has 12 residues. CDR1 and CDR2 (germline): SGDLS, YYNGEE. V was trimmed by 3 bases and J by 6 bases, leaving 4 bases between them. CDR3 DNA: TGTGCCAGCAGCGGAGGTAATTCACCCCTCCACTTT. It translates to CASSGGNSPLHF.